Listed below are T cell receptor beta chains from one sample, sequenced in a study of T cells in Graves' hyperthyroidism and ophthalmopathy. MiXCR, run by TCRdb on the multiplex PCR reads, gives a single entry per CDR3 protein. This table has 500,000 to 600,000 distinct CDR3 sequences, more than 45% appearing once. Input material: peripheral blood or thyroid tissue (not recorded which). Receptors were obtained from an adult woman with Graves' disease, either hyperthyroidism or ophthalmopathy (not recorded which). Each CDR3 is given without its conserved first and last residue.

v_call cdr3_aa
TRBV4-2 ASSQEGREAF
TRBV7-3 ASSQSGTDTGELF
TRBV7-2 ASSSGGFETQH
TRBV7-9 ASSLGSSNQETQY
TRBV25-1 ASRPFSGSGARNEQF
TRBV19 ASRQGGLAGSYEQY
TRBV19 ASSIIGTGTKAEKLF
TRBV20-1 SASPRTVGREQY
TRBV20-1 SASGRGGEGYT
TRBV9 ASSRNPLDTTNYGYT
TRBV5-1 ASRPGLKARFEQY
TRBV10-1 ASSVGIYAGGPRYEQY
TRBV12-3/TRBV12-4 AGTLGGAVYEQY
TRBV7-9 ASSFGRVGQPQH
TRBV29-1 SVPRVGSGELF
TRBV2 ASGVEASGQETQH
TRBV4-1 ASSQPLGTVWYSNQPQH
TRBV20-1 SARDSGEGTGELF
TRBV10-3 AISGDTYEQY
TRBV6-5 ASSYSGHQPQH
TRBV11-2 ASSLSTGRTAYYEQY